What follows is one T cell receptor beta chain and its context. A far larger clone is a single base away, which makes a read error likely. The split of CD4+ cells yielded CD45RA+ naive and CD45RA-negative memory subsets. The entry originates in a study of shared clonotypes between healthy human individuals. CDR1 is LNHNV and CDR2 is YYDKDF in the germline V gene (reference sequence). This CDR3 has 13 residues. Between the trimmed V and J ends, which lost 6 bases and 8 bases, there was a span of 11 bases. Several immunoSEQ 96-well plates shared each subset's DNA, each plate a replicate. Sequenced by immunoSEQ multiplex PCR; TCRdb stores in-frame clones only, minus some. The top ten clones hold approximately 1.5% of a sample with over a million clones, roughly 80% of them seen once.

The sample was memory CD4+ T cells sorted from blood. Subset specified: CD45RA-negative fraction. The source is a man aged 18 to 30 in good health. J is TRBJ1-6 and V is TRBV15; D might be TRBD1 (5 bases). CDR3 coding DNA: TGTGCCACCAGGACAGAGTGGGATTCACCCCTCCACTTT. It translates to CATRTEWDSPLHF. Full variable domain (remainder filled in from reference TRBV15 and TRBJ1-6): DAMVIQNPRYQVTQFGKPVTLSCSQTLNHNVMYWYQQKSSQAPKLLFHYYDKDFNNEADTPDNFQSRRPNTSFCFLDIRSPGLGDTAMYLCATRTEWDSPLHFGNGTRLTVT.